These 15 T cell receptor beta chains share one sample of origin, sequenced in a study of long-term antiretroviral therapy in people with HIV. Researchers report immunoSEQ v3.0 was run at survey level. This table comes from immunoSEQ multiplex PCR, and its TCRdb copy is limited to in-frame clones, with some not included. This table holds fewer than 15,000 clones, 60% to 80% found once. The sample in question was unsorted PBMCs, obtained 0.8 years before starting antiretroviral therapy. Source of these receptors: a woman aged 40-49 years with HIV.

This clone turned up a few times. The rearrangement links TRBV19 to TRBJ2-7; TRBD2 is a possible D gene (6 bases). CDR1 and CDR2 (germline): LNHDA, SQIVND (reference sequence). CDR3 size: 14 residues. With 5 bases removed from V and 1 base from J, the gap between germline ends came to 12 bases. DNA of the CDR3: TGTGCCAGTAGTTGGGCTAGCGATTCCTACGAGCAGTACTTC. Translated: CASSWASDSYEQYF.

This chain uses TRBV7-6 with TRBJ2-3, with D unclear. Trimming left V 1 base short and J 1 base short, with 9 bases between. CDR1 is SGHVS and CDR2 is FNYEAQ in the germline V gene. The CDR3 has 15 amino acids. The CDR3 spells CASSLGRPRTDTQYF. The DNA for the CDR3 is TGTGCCAGCAGCTTAGGCCGCCCCCGCACAGATACGCAGTATTTT.

V is TRBV29-1 and J is TRBJ2-5, with D perhaps TRBD2 (6 bases). V dropped 4 bases and J dropped 0 bases, with 15 bases sitting between them. The CDR3 is 15 amino acids. CDR1 and CDR2 from the germline V gene are SQVTM and ANQGSEA. The CDR3 DNA sequence: TGCAGCGTTGTTTGGGCTTGGGGGGACCAAGAGACCCAGTACTTC. Translation: CSVVWAWGDQETQYF.

This chain joins TRBV6-4 and TRBJ2-3; 9 nucleotides agree with TRBD2. This CDR3 is built from 14 residues. After removal of 10 bases from V and 5 bases from J, the junction contained 10 bases not matched to a gene. Germline assignment: CDR1 MRHNA and CDR2 SNTAGT. The CDR3 loop is CATSILAGLDTQYF. CDR3 DNA sequence: TGTGCCACCTCGATTCTAGCGGGACTAGATACGCAGTATTTT.

V usage is TRBV27 and J usage is TRBJ2-5; 9 positions match TRBD2. The germline gives CDR1 MNHEY, CDR2 SMNVEV (reference sequence). The trim removed 6 bases at V and 4 bases at J, leaving 6 bases unmatched. This CDR3 contains 14 residues. The CDR3 DNA reads as TGTGCCAGCAGCCGAGCGGGAGGAAGAGAGACCCAGTACTTC. This codes for CASSRAGGRETQYF.

A single count supports this clone. The rearrangement joins TRBV7-8 to TRBJ1-5; D gene ambiguous. The CDR3 contains 13 residues. V was clipped by 4 bases and J by 2 bases, with 6 bases between them. Looked up from germline, CDR1 is SGHVS and CDR2 is FQNEAQ. This chain's CDR3 is CASSYDGNQPQHF. CDR3 bases: TGTGCCAGCAGCTACGATGGCAATCAGCCCCAGCATTTT.

J is TRBJ1-1 and V is TRBV7-6, with D hard to call. The CDR3 consists of 14 residues. The ends were cut back, 5 bases at V and 4 bases at J, with 14 bases in the middle. Germline V gives CDR1 SGHVS, CDR2 FNYEAQ. CDR3 nucleotides: TGTGCCAGCAGCGTCCTTAGCTCTGGCACTGAAGCTTTCTTT. Its protein product is CASSVLSSGTEAFF.

V usage is TRBV2 and J usage is TRBJ1-3, with a weak D call TRBD1 (5 bases). The CDR3 has 17 residues. V shed 10 bases and J shed 3 bases, with 25 bases lying between them. CDR1 is SNHLY, CDR2 FYNNEI, per germline. CDR3 nucleotides: TGTGCCACTAGTCCCTCCTTGGGACGACACTTTGGAAACACCATATATTTT. It encodes CATSPSLGRHFGNTIYF.

The rearrangement uses TRBV12-5 and TRBJ2-2; D is uncertain. The germline gives CDR1 LGHNT, CDR2 FRNRAP. CDR3 length equals 14 residues. V lost 0 bases and J lost 1, with 3 bases in between. The CDR3 here is CASGLVQNTGELFF. CDR3 DNA sequence: TGTGCTAGTGGTTTGGTACAGAACACCGGGGAGCTGTTTTTT.

A few counts support this clone. The chain is built from TRBV6-1 and TRBJ1-5; D is unresolved. V was cut by 7 bases and J by 6 bases, with 13 bases left in between. From germline, CDR1 is MNHNS and CDR2 SASEGT. This CDR3 spans 13 amino acids. This chain's CDR3 is CASIRQVGQPQHF. CDR3 sequence (DNA): TGTGCCAGCATTCGTCAAGTGGGTCAGCCCCAGCATTTT.

The rearrangement uses TRBV6-5 and TRBJ2-1; TRBD2 matches at 7 bases. CDR1 is MNHEY and CDR2 is SVGAGI in the germline V gene. Trimming at V came to 4 bases and at J to 11 bases, leaving 5 bases not matched to a gene. This CDR3 contains 12 residues. For the CDR3, the DNA is TGTGCCAGCAGTTCTACTAGCGTCAAGCAGTTCTTC. It translates to CASSSTSVKQFF.

The chain combines TRBV6-5 with TRBJ1-2, with a weak D call TRBD1 (5 bases). Trimming stripped 5 bases from V and 5 bases from J, with 18 bases between. There are 15 residues in the CDR3. The germline V gene encodes CDR1 MNHEY and CDR2 SVGAGI. CDR3 nucleotides: TGTGCCAGCAGTCGCCTCGGGGGGGACCTTTATGGCTACACCTTC. Protein product: CASSRLGGDLYGYTF.

This chain links TRBV19 with TRBJ1-3; D uncertain. V was trimmed by 3 bases and J by 0 bases, leaving 12 bases between them. Germline assignment: CDR1 LNHDA and CDR2 SQIVND (reference sequence). This CDR3 has 16 amino acids. The CDR3 nucleotides are TGTGCCAGTAGTATGTCAGGCGCGGTCTCTGGAAACACCATATATTTT. Protein sequence: CASSMSGAVSGNTIYF.

In nucleotides, the CDR3 is TGTGCCAGCAGCGTAGAAGCCAATACCGGGGAGCTGTTTTTT. This translates into CASSVEANTGELFF. The chain carries TRBV9 and TRBJ2-2, with no clear D. The germline CDR1 and CDR2 sequences are SGDLS and YYNGEE. This CDR3 spans 14 amino acids. Trimming removed 0 bases from V and 5 bases from J, with 8 bases in between.

This clone was seen a handful of times. The DNA for the CDR3 is TGCGCCAGCAGCCAAGATCGCAGCCACTATGGCTACACCTTC. The encoded protein is CASSQDRSHYGYTF. V gene TRBV4-3 combines with J gene TRBJ1-2; no clear D gene. From germline, CDR1 is LGHNA and CDR2 YSLEER. The CDR3 contains 14 residues. V lost 0 bases and J lost 3, with 8 bases in between.